This TCR beta chain was captured in a study of T cells in Graves' hyperthyroidism and ophthalmopathy. Study-wide findings and caveats: Among thyroid clonotypes expanded above 0.001, most also appeared in blood.

Used for diagnoses were clinical symptoms, serum thyroxine and TRAb, thyroid ultrasound and orbital computed tomography. This CDR3 has 15 amino acids. The ends were cut back, 0 bases at V and 3 bases at J, with 8 bases in the middle. CDR1 KGHDR and CDR2 SFDVKD come from the germline V gene. Amplified TCR beta CDR3 regions came from RNA transcripts. The TCR CDR3 first-round RT-PCR relied on the HTBI primer set. TCRdb re-derived calls from the multiplex PCR reads in MiXCR, one entry per CDR3 protein. The table has about 400,000 distinct CDR3 sequences, about 15% seen once. This clonotype came up a few times. The target antigen is unknown.

V is TRBV24-1 and J is TRBJ2-1, with TRBD1 as a possible D gene (5 bases). This clonotype originated in a woman aged 60-75 years with Graves' ophthalmopathy. Sequencing was performed on blood. The CDR3 reads CATSDLGADYNEQFF. The CDR3, as DNA: TGTGCCACCAGTGATTTGGGGGCAGACTACAATGAGCAGTTCTTC.